Presented here are 17 T cell receptor beta chains from one specimen sequenced in a study of immune characteristics of hereditary and idiopathic chronic pancreatitis. The table came from immunoSEQ multiplex PCR; TCRdb's copy has only in-frame clones and leaves some out. The sample records over a thousand clones, 55% to 70% being singletons. Chronic pancreatitis tissue was collected during total pancreatectomy with islet autotransplantation. The sample consisted of pancreas tissue with hereditary chronic pancreatitis. Receptors originate from a human donor with chronic pancreatitis.

The genes are TRBV9 and TRBJ2-3, with 14 bases lining up with TRBD2. The CDR3 loop spans 17 amino acids. CDR1 is SGDLS, CDR2 YYNGEE, per germline. The V and J ends lost 8 bases and 0 bases, in that order; junction bases with no gene match: 8. CDR3 sequence reads: CASQLGTSGGSTDTQYF. The CDR3 DNA is TGTGCCAGTCAACTAGGGACTAGCGGGGGTAGCACAGATACGCAGTATTTT.

The sample holds a few counts of this clone. The chain joins TRBV27 to TRBJ1-6; a possible D gene is TRBD1 (6 bases). There are 14 residues in the CDR3. V gave up 8 bases and J gave up 6 bases, with 14 bases separating them. Germline CDR1 and CDR2: MNHEY and SMNVEV (reference sequence). This CDR3 reads CASGEGVGNSPLHF. The CDR3 nucleotides read TGTGCCAGCGGGGAGGGGGTGGGTAATTCACCCCTCCACTTT.

The V gene is TRBV19, the J gene TRBJ2-2, with 10 bases lining up with TRBD2. CDR1 LNHDA and CDR2 SQIVND come from the germline V gene (reference sequence). J was trimmed by 9 bases and V by 7 bases; bases with no gene match: 11. The length of the CDR3 is 15 residues. CDR3 DNA sequence: TGTGCCAGTACAAGCGGGGGGGCCTTTAGCCGGGAGCTGTTTTTT. Its translation is CASTSGGAFSRELFF.

This clone was observed a single time. CDR3 coding DNA: TGTGCAAGCCTACCCGGGACAGGCTATGGCTACACCTTC. Its protein product is CASLPGTGYGYTF. The chain uses TRBV28 and TRBJ1-2; 8 bases agree with TRBD1. Germline V gene lookup returns CDR1 MDHEN and CDR2 SYDVKM. The CDR3 spans 13 residues.

The V and J genes are TRBV6-5 and TRBJ1-1; TRBD1 matches at 8 bases. CDR1 MNHEY and CDR2 SVGAGI come from the germline V gene. The CDR3 extends over 14 amino acids. The J segment lost 5 bases and the V segment lost 5 bases, leaving 7 bases of the junction unmatched. The CDR3: CASSRTGRGTEAFF. CDR3 in DNA: TGTGCCAGCAGTCGGACAGGGCGGGGGACTGAAGCTTTCTTT.

The chain has TRBV10-2 and TRBJ2-5; D call uncertain. Trimming took off 4 bases at V and 4 bases at J, with 4 bases between the two ends. The CDR3 totals 11 residues. Germline V CDR1 and CDR2: WSHSY, SAAADI. The CDR3, as DNA: TGCGCCAGCAGTGTAGGAGAGACCCAGTACTTC. Translating gives CASSVGETQYF.

This chain connects TRBV28 to TRBJ2-1, with D tentatively TRBD2 (6 bases). CDR3 size: 16 residues. V shed 2 bases and J shed 0 bases, with 11 bases lying between them. Germline CDR1 is MDHEN and CDR2 is SYDVKM. DNA for the CDR3: TGTGCCAGCAGTTTAGGAGGGAGTAGCTCCTACAATGAGCAGTTCTTC. As protein: CASSLGGSSSYNEQFF.

The rearrangement links TRBV5-1 to TRBJ1-4, with a possible D match to TRBD1 (6 bases). This CDR3 region has 15 residues. Trimming left V 4 bases short and J 8 bases short, with 18 bases between. The germline V gene has CDR1 SGHRS and CDR2 YFSETQ. The CDR3 is CASSRTQGSREKLFF. In DNA, the CDR3 is TGCGCCAGCAGCAGGACACAGGGAAGTCGGGAAAAACTGTTTTTT. The full variable domain, its missing parts supplied by reference TRBV5-1 and TRBJ1-4, is KAGVTQTPRYLIKTRGQQVTLSCSPISGHRSVSWYQQTPGQGLQFLFEYFSETQRNKGNFPGRFSGRQFSNSRSEMNVSTLELGDSALYLCASSRTQGSREKLFFGSGTQLSVL.

V usage is TRBV30 and J usage is TRBJ1-1; D unclear. Germline V lookup: CDR1 GTSNPN, CDR2 SVGIG (reference sequence). This CDR3 region has 18 residues. V was shortened by 2 bases and J by 5 bases, with 27 bases between the two germline ends. CDR3 nucleotides: TGTGCCTGGAGTAACCCCTTGTACATGGCCACCCGTGGGACTGAAGCTTTCTTT. This translates into CAWSNPLYMATRGTEAFF.

The chain couples TRBV24-1 to TRBJ2-2, with 12 bases fitting TRBD2. This CDR3 has 17 residues. Germline trimming cut 4 bases from V and 5 bases from J; bases unmatched to any gene: 7. Germline CDR1 and CDR2: KGHDR and SFDVKD. The CDR3 coding sequence is TGTGCCACCAGTGACCCCCCCGGGACTAGCGGGACCGGGGAGCTGTTTTTT. Protein: CATSDPPGTSGTGELFF.

The V call is TRBV30, the J call TRBJ1-2; D remains unclear. The CDR3 is 13 residues long. From germline, CDR1 is GTSNPN and CDR2 SVGIG (reference sequence). The V gene lost 0 bases and the J gene lost 3 bases, with 8 bases spanning the gap. The CDR3 DNA is TGTGCCTGGAGTGTCCCCTTGCACTATGGCTACACCTTC. It translates to CAWSVPLHYGYTF.

J is TRBJ2-6 and V is TRBV7-6; TRBD1 might be the D (6 bases). The CDR3 covers 18 residues. Trimming took off 3 bases at V and 5 bases at J, with 20 bases between the two ends. Germline assignment: CDR1 SGHVS and CDR2 FNYEAQ. The CDR3 is CASSLDSESQSRANVLTF. As DNA, the CDR3 is TGTGCCAGCAGCTTGGACAGTGAATCACAAAGTCGGGCCAACGTCCTGACTTTC. The complete variable domain, with remaining parts taken from reference TRBV7-6 and TRBJ2-6, reads GAGVSQSPRYKVTKRGQDVALRCDPISGHVSLYWYRQALGQGPEFLTYFNYEAQQDKSGLPNDRFSAERPEGSISTLTIQRTEQRDSAMYRCASSLDSESQSRANVLTFGAGSRLTVL.

The chain couples TRBV7-9 to TRBJ1-1, with D unresolved. The germline gives CDR1 SEHNR, CDR2 FQNEAQ (reference sequence). The germline V and J ends were trimmed by 3 bases and 4 bases, with 9 bases remaining between them. The CDR3 length is 13 residues. The CDR3 sequence: CASSLGGITEAFF. For the CDR3, the DNA is TGTGCCAGCAGCTTGGGCGGGATCACTGAAGCTTTCTTT.

The J gene is TRBJ1-6, the V gene TRBV27, with TRBD1 matching 8 bases. Germline lookup yields CDR1 MNHEY and CDR2 SMNVEV (reference sequence). Losses at the gene ends were 3 bases for V and 9 bases for J; bases not matched to a gene: 4. This CDR3 comprises 14 residues. CDR3 sequence (DNA): TGTGCCAGCAGTTTTTACGACAGGGGTTCACCCCTCCACTTT. Its translation is CASSFYDRGSPLHF.

The rearrangement links TRBV12-3 or TRBV12-4 to TRBJ2-3; TRBD2 agrees at 8 bases. J gave up 1 base and V 9 bases, and 3 bases lay outside the gene matches. This CDR3 spans 13 amino acids. As DNA, the CDR3 is TGTGCCAGTCGGGGGGGGCGCACAGATACGCAGTATTTT. This gives the protein CASRGGRTDTQYF.

The chain employs TRBV5-1 and TRBJ2-3, with 10 bases matching TRBD2. The V segment lost 0 bases and the J segment 4 bases; nucleotides outside the gene matches: 2. Per the germline V gene, CDR1 is SGHRS and CDR2 is YFSETQ. This CDR3 has 15 residues. The DNA of the CDR3 is TGCGCCAGCAGCTTGGAGCTAGCGGGGGCAGATACGCAGTATTTT. This sequence encodes CASSLELAGADTQYF.

The rearrangement joins TRBV7-2 to TRBJ2-1; 9 nucleotides align to TRBD2. The germline CDR1 and CDR2 sequences are SGHTA and FQGNSA. The V segment lost 2 bases and the J segment 8 bases; nucleotides outside the gene matches: 7. This CDR3 has 15 amino acids. The DNA of the CDR3 is TGTGCCAGCAGCTTAAAAGCGGGGGGCGGTTATGAGCAGTTCTTC. It codes for CASSLKAGGGYEQFF.